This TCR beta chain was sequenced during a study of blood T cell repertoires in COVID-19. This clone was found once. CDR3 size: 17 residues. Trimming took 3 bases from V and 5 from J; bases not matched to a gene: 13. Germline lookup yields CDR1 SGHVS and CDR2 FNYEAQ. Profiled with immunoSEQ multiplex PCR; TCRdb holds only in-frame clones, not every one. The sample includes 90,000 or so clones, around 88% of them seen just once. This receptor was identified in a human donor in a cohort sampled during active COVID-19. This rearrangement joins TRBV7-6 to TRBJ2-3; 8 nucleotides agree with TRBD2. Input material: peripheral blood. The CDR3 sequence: CASSFQGGAGAQDTQYF. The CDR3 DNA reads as TGTGCCAGCAGCTTCCAGGGAGGAGCGGGGGCACAAGATACGCAGTATTTT.